This TCR beta chain emerged from a study of T cell responses to AZD1222 COVID-19 vaccine. This table comes from immunoSEQ multiplex PCR, and its TCRdb copy is limited to in-frame clones, with some not included. The table records roughly 110,000 clones, around 90% of them present only once. With regard to this clone: Its antigen is undetermined.

Study-wide findings and caveats: Repertoires were sampled only after the peak T cell response.

The CDR3 totals 13 residues. Looked up from germline, CDR1 is MNHEY and CDR2 is SVGAGI. V was shortened by 6 bases and J by 4 bases, with 12 bases between the two germline ends. The analysis combined second doses at about 4 or about 12 weeks. The source was peripheral blood, collected 28 days after the second AZD1222 dose. The sequence was obtained from an adult who received the AZD1222 COVID-19 vaccine. This sequence joins TRBV6-5 and TRBJ1-2; maybe TRBD1 (5 bases). CDR3 loop: CASSARGSYGYTF. In nucleotides, the CDR3 is TGTGCCAGCAGCGCACGGGGGAGCTATGGCTACACCTTC.